What follows is one TCR beta chain and its context. These data come from a study of control samples from healthy donors and cancer patients. V was pared by 2 bases and J by 10 bases, with 14 bases between. Per germline, CDR1 MDHEN and CDR2 SYDVKM. The CDR3 covers 14 residues. Only in-frame clones appear in the TCRdb table, and some are missing; sequencing was by immunoSEQ multiplex PCR. The data contain about 180,000 clones, 90% of them singletons. This clonotype was obtained from a woman between 45 and 65 years old in good health. Sequencing was done on a sample of blood. The rearrangement uses TRBV28 and TRBJ1-4; a possible D gene is TRBD1 (5 bases). The CDR3 is CASSLGEGRGKLFF. CDR3 DNA sequence: TGTGCCAGCAGTTTAGGAGAGGGGAGGGGAAAACTGTTTTTT.